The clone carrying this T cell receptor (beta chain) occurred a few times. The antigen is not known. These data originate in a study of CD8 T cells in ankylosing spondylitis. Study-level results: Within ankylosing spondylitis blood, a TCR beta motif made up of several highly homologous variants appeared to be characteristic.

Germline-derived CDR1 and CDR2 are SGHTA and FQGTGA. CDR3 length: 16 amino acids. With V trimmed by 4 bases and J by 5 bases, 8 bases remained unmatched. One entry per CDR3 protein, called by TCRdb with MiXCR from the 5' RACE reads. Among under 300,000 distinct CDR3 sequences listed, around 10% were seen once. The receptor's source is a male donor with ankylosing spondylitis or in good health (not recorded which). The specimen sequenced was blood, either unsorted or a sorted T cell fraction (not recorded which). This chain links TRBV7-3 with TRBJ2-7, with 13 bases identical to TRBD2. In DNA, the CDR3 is TGTGCCAGCAGCTCCCCCGGACTAGCGGGAGTGAACGAGCAGTACTTC. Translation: CASSSPGLAGVNEQYF.